This is a list of T cell receptor beta chains from one sample in a study of CD8+ T cells in alopecia areata. Repertoires were generated with immunoSEQ multiplex PCR, while TCRdb's copy carries only in-frame clones and drops some. The repertoire holds 130,000 to 150,000 clones, with 82% as singletons. Sample: CD8+ T cells sorted from blood, taken at week 4, from a patient treated with tofacitinib. These receptors were taken from a human donor with alopecia areata. Both conserved end residues are part of each CDR3. The order of the fields is J gene, V gene, D gene, CDR3 length, clone size, CDR3 protein, CDR3 DNA. A D gene is named only where the DNA matches it firmly. Only some rows state a clone size, as once, few, many or a class for expanded clones.

J gene: TRBJ2-3
V gene: TRBV7-8
D gene: TRBD2
CDR3 length: 19
clone size: .
CDR3 protein: CASSLGLAGGRHGTDTQYF
CDR3 DNA: TGTGCCAGCAGCTTAGGACTAGCGGGGGGGAGGCACGGAACAGATACGCAGTATTTT

J gene: TRBJ2-5
V gene: TRBV4-1
D gene: .
CDR3 length: 17
clone size: .
CDR3 protein: CASSQVGAGAFQETQYF
CDR3 DNA: TGCGCCAGCAGCCAAGTTGGGGCGGGGGCCTTTCAAGAGACCCAGTACTTC

J gene: TRBJ1-2
V gene: TRBV6-6
D gene: .
CDR3 length: 12
clone size: .
CDR3 protein: CATNREGDGYTF
CDR3 DNA: TGTGCCACAAACAGGGAAGGAGATGGCTACACCTTC

J gene: TRBJ2-7
V gene: TRBV7-2
D gene: TRBD2
CDR3 length: 13
clone size: .
CDR3 protein: CASGPLAAYEQYF
CDR3 DNA: TGTGCCAGCGGACCCCTAGCGGCGTACGAGCAGTACTTC

J gene: TRBJ2-2
V gene: TRBV6-5
D gene: TRBD1
CDR3 length: 16
clone size: .
CDR3 protein: CASSSPGQGNTGELFF
CDR3 DNA: TGTGCCAGCAGTTCCCCGGGACAGGGGAACACCGGGGAGCTGTTTTTT

J gene: TRBJ1-1
V gene: TRBV5-1
D gene: .
CDR3 length: 14
clone size: .
CDR3 protein: CASSLRDQGTEAFF
CDR3 DNA: TGCGCCAGCAGCTTAAGGGACCAGGGCACTGAAGCTTTCTTT

J gene: TRBJ1-6
V gene: TRBV4-1
D gene: .
CDR3 length: 15
clone size: .
CDR3 protein: CASSQVGMGISPLHF
CDR3 DNA: TGCGCCAGCAGCCAAGTTGGGATGGGGATTTCACCCCTCCACTTT

J gene: TRBJ2-7
V gene: TRBV13
D gene: .
CDR3 length: 13
clone size: few
CDR3 protein: CASSLATVYEQYF
CDR3 DNA: TGTGCCAGCAGCTTAGCAACAGTCTACGAGCAGTACTTC

J gene: TRBJ2-3
V gene: TRBV30
D gene: .
CDR3 length: 10
clone size: .
CDR3 protein: CAGVKDTQYF
CDR3 DNA: TGTGCCGGTGTAAAAGATACGCAGTATTTT

J gene: TRBJ2-1
V gene: TRBV5-6
D gene: TRBD2
CDR3 length: 15
clone size: few
CDR3 protein: CASSLDGRTYNEQFF
CDR3 DNA: TGTGCCAGCAGCTTGGACGGGAGGACCTACAATGAGCAGTTCTTC

J gene: TRBJ1-2
V gene: TRBV5-4
D gene: .
CDR3 length: 13
clone size: .
CDR3 protein: CASSLDGAYGYTF
CDR3 DNA: TGTGCCAGCAGCCTCGACGGGGCGTATGGCTACACCTTC

J gene: TRBJ2-7
V gene: TRBV5-6
D gene: TRBD1
CDR3 length: 14
clone size: .
CDR3 protein: CASSLRDRAYEQYF
CDR3 DNA: TGTGCCAGCAGCCTCCGGGACAGGGCCTACGAGCAGTACTTC

J gene: TRBJ2-7
V gene: TRBV7-9
D gene: .
CDR3 length: 12
clone size: few
CDR3 protein: CASSLFGDEQYF
CDR3 DNA: TGTGCCAGCAGCCTCTTCGGGGACGAGCAGTACTTC

J gene: TRBJ1-4
V gene: TRBV9
D gene: .
CDR3 length: 14
clone size: .
CDR3 protein: CASSGSGLNEKLFF
CDR3 DNA: TGTGCCAGCAGCGGATCGGGACTTAATGAAAAACTGTTTTTT

J gene: TRBJ2-1
V gene: TRBV27
D gene: .
CDR3 length: 16
clone size: .
CDR3 protein: CASSLYGTLTYNEQFF
CDR3 DNA: TGTGCCAGCAGTTTATACGGGACTTTAACCTACAATGAGCAGTTCTTC

J gene: TRBJ2-1
V gene: TRBV11-2
D gene: .
CDR3 length: 11
clone size: .
CDR3 protein: CASSAVNEQFF
CDR3 DNA: TGTGCCAGCAGCGCGGTGAATGAGCAGTTCTTC

J gene: TRBJ2-5
V gene: TRBV19
D gene: TRBD2
CDR3 length: 14
clone size: .
CDR3 protein: CATRTAGASGDQYF
CDR3 DNA: TGTGCCACCCGAACGGCGGGAGCCTCAGGTGACCAGTACTTC

J gene: TRBJ2-7
V gene: TRBV30
D gene: TRBD2
CDR3 length: 15
clone size: .
CDR3 protein: CAWIRTSGVSYEQYF
CDR3 DNA: TGTGCCTGGATCCGGACTAGCGGGGTCTCCTACGAGCAGTACTTC

J gene: TRBJ1-1
V gene: TRBV19
D gene: .
CDR3 length: 13
clone size: .
CDR3 protein: CASSPYVNTEAFF
CDR3 DNA: TGTGCCAGTAGCCCTTACGTTAACACTGAAGCTTTCTTT

J gene: TRBJ2-5
V gene: TRBV4-3
D gene: .
CDR3 length: 15
clone size: .
CDR3 protein: CASSQDLLTKETQYF
CDR3 DNA: TGCGCCAGCAGCCAAGATCTACTTACTAAAGAGACCCAGTACTTC

J gene: TRBJ1-1
V gene: TRBV19
D gene: .
CDR3 length: 13
clone size: .
CDR3 protein: CASGQSRMAEAFF
CDR3 DNA: TGTGCCAGTGGACAGTCCAGAATGGCTGAAGCTTTCTTT

J gene: TRBJ2-1
V gene: TRBV27
D gene: .
CDR3 length: 15
clone size: .
CDR3 protein: CASSFLGGSYNEQFF
CDR3 DNA: TGTGCCAGCAGTTTTTTAGGGGGATCCTACAATGAGCAGTTCTTC

J gene: TRBJ2-7
V gene: TRBV5-6
D gene: TRBD2
CDR3 length: 13
clone size: few
CDR3 protein: CATTSGDSYEQYF
CDR3 DNA: TGTGCCACAACTAGCGGGGACTCCTACGAGCAGTACTTC

J gene: TRBJ2-7
V gene: TRBV7-2
D gene: TRBD1
CDR3 length: 14
clone size: .
CDR3 protein: CASRLDRGVDEQYF
CDR3 DNA: TGTGCCAGCAGATTGGACAGGGGGGTCGACGAGCAGTACTTC

J gene: TRBJ2-3
V gene: TRBV7-2
D gene: TRBD2
CDR3 length: 15
clone size: .
CDR3 protein: CASSSLAGSTDTQYF
CDR3 DNA: TGTGCCAGCAGCTCTCTAGCGGGTAGCACAGATACGCAGTATTTT

J gene: TRBJ1-2
V gene: TRBV5-6
D gene: .
CDR3 length: 14
clone size: once
CDR3 protein: CASSLSENFYGYTF
CDR3 DNA: TGTGCCAGCAGCTTGTCTGAGAACTTCTATGGCTACACCTTC

J gene: TRBJ1-1
V gene: TRBV7-2
D gene: .
CDR3 length: 14
clone size: .
CDR3 protein: CASSPSSMNTEAFF
CDR3 DNA: TGTGCCAGCAGCCCGTCTTCCATGAACACTGAAGCTTTCTTT

J gene: TRBJ2-7
V gene: TRBV7-9
D gene: .
CDR3 length: 13
clone size: .
CDR3 protein: CASSLNEDPGQYF
CDR3 DNA: TGTGCCAGCAGCTTAAACGAAGACCCGGGGCAGTACTTC

J gene: TRBJ2-5
V gene: TRBV4-3
D gene: TRBD2
CDR3 length: 16
clone size: .
CDR3 protein: CASSQDLAGGQETQYF
CDR3 DNA: TGCGCCAGCAGCCAAGATCTAGCGGGGGGCCAAGAGACCCAGTACTTC

J gene: TRBJ1-3
V gene: TRBV10-2
D gene: TRBD1
CDR3 length: 12
clone size: .
CDR3 protein: CASIGQGNTIYF
CDR3 DNA: TGCGCCAGCATTGGACAGGGGAACACCATATATTTT

J gene: TRBJ1-4
V gene: TRBV4-3
D gene: .
CDR3 length: 16
clone size: .
CDR3 protein: CASSQMLWGNDEKLFF
CDR3 DNA: TGCGCCAGCAGCCAGATGCTGTGGGGGAACGATGAAAAACTGTTTTTT

J gene: TRBJ2-2
V gene: TRBV25-1
D gene: .
CDR3 length: 16
clone size: .
CDR3 protein: CASSDGWLTNTGELFF
CDR3 DNA: TGTGCCAGCAGCGATGGGTGGCTAACGAACACCGGGGAGCTGTTTTTT

J gene: TRBJ2-2
V gene: TRBV4-3
D gene: .
CDR3 length: 17
clone size: .
CDR3 protein: CASSQDRLENDAGELFF
CDR3 DNA: TGCGCCAGCAGCCAAGATCGTCTAGAGAATGATGCCGGGGAGCTGTTTTTT

J gene: TRBJ2-1
V gene: TRBV27
D gene: .
CDR3 length: 13
clone size: .
CDR3 protein: CASSVGIYNEQFF
CDR3 DNA: TGTGCCAGCAGTGTAGGGATTTACAATGAGCAGTTCTTC

J gene: TRBJ2-1
V gene: TRBV27
D gene: TRBD2
CDR3 length: 15
clone size: .
CDR3 protein: CASTPSGGAYNEQFF
CDR3 DNA: TGTGCCAGCACCCCAAGCGGGGGGGCCTACAATGAGCAGTTCTTC

J gene: TRBJ2-2
V gene: TRBV7-8
D gene: .
CDR3 length: 15
clone size: .
CDR3 protein: CASSRGAGHTGELFF
CDR3 DNA: TGTGCCAGCAGCCGGGGGGCAGGGCACACCGGGGAGCTGTTTTTT

J gene: TRBJ2-5
V gene: TRBV10-2
D gene: .
CDR3 length: 12
clone size: .
CDR3 protein: CASSEYRETQYF
CDR3 DNA: TGCGCCAGCAGTGAATATCGAGAGACCCAGTACTTC

J gene: TRBJ2-6
V gene: TRBV7-8
D gene: .
CDR3 length: 17
clone size: .
CDR3 protein: CASSSSTASSGANVLTF
CDR3 DNA: TGTGCCAGCAGCTCTTCGACGGCCAGCTCTGGGGCCAACGTCCTGACTTTC

J gene: TRBJ2-7
V gene: TRBV29-1
D gene: TRBD1
CDR3 length: 15
clone size: few
CDR3 protein: CSVELHRQGAYEQYF
CDR3 DNA: TGCAGCGTTGAATTACACAGACAGGGAGCCTACGAGCAGTACTTC

J gene: TRBJ2-7
V gene: TRBV7-6
D gene: TRBD2
CDR3 length: 15
clone size: few
CDR3 protein: CASSRLAGASYEQYF
CDR3 DNA: TGTGCCAGCAGTCGACTAGCGGGAGCCTCCTACGAGCAGTACTTC

J gene: TRBJ1-5
V gene: TRBV7-6
D gene: .
CDR3 length: 13
clone size: .
CDR3 protein: CASSTLPSQPQHF
CDR3 DNA: TGTGCCAGCAGCACGCTCCCCTCTCAGCCCCAGCATTTT

J gene: TRBJ1-1
V gene: TRBV10-3
D gene: .
CDR3 length: 13
clone size: .
CDR3 protein: CATLEAKNTEAFF
CDR3 DNA: TGTGCCACCCTAGAGGCAAAAAACACTGAAGCTTTCTTT

J gene: TRBJ1-2
V gene: TRBV19
D gene: .
CDR3 length: 13
clone size: .
CDR3 protein: CASSIEDSYGYTF
CDR3 DNA: TGTGCCAGTAGTATAGAGGACAGCTATGGCTACACCTTC

J gene: TRBJ1-2
V gene: TRBV2
D gene: TRBD1
CDR3 length: 15
clone size: .
CDR3 protein: CASKPTGEKIYGYTF
CDR3 DNA: TGTGCCAGCAAACCGACAGGGGAAAAGATTTATGGCTACACCTTC

J gene: TRBJ2-7
V gene: TRBV29-1
D gene: TRBD1
CDR3 length: 14
clone size: .
CDR3 protein: CSVTLFGQGHEQYF
CDR3 DNA: TGCAGCGTTACCCTTTTTGGACAGGGCCACGAGCAGTACTTC

J gene: TRBJ2-5
V gene: TRBV27
D gene: TRBD1
CDR3 length: 16
clone size: few
CDR3 protein: CASSPGQGPPQETQYF
CDR3 DNA: TGTGCCAGCAGTCCCGGACAGGGACCCCCTCAAGAGACCCAGTACTTC

J gene: TRBJ2-3
V gene: TRBV9
D gene: .
CDR3 length: 15
clone size: .
CDR3 protein: CASSNMGQSPYTQYF
CDR3 DNA: TGTGCCAGCAGCAACATGGGGCAGTCGCCCTATACGCAGTATTTT

J gene: TRBJ2-3
V gene: TRBV15
D gene: TRBD2
CDR3 length: 17
clone size: .
CDR3 protein: CATSRDLAGGITDTQYF
CDR3 DNA: TGTGCCACCAGCAGGGATCTAGCGGGGGGGATCACAGATACGCAGTATTTT

J gene: TRBJ2-5
V gene: TRBV4-1
D gene: TRBD2
CDR3 length: 19
clone size: .
CDR3 protein: CASSHSPGGRGTLQETQYF
CDR3 DNA: TGCGCCAGCAGCCACTCCCCGGGGGGGCGGGGGACCCTCCAAGAGACCCAGTACTTC

J gene: TRBJ2-1
V gene: TRBV18
D gene: TRBD2
CDR3 length: 15
clone size: .
CDR3 protein: CASSPPSSGNNEQFF
CDR3 DNA: TGTGCCAGCTCACCACCGTCTAGCGGGAACAATGAGCAGTTCTTC

J gene: TRBJ2-3
V gene: TRBV29-1
D gene: TRBD2
CDR3 length: 16
clone size: few
CDR3 protein: CSVVLAAPWRTDTQYF
CDR3 DNA: TGCAGCGTTGTACTAGCGGCCCCGTGGCGCACAGATACGCAGTATTTT

J gene: TRBJ2-7
V gene: TRBV25-1
D gene: .
CDR3 length: 14
clone size: .
CDR3 protein: CASSVYGTQSEQYF
CDR3 DNA: TGTGCCAGCAGTGTCTACGGGACCCAGTCCGAGCAGTACTTC

J gene: TRBJ2-2
V gene: TRBV27
D gene: .
CDR3 length: 15
clone size: .
CDR3 protein: CASSPLGGLGGELFF
CDR3 DNA: TGTGCCAGCAGTCCTCTCGGAGGGTTAGGCGGGGAGCTGTTTTTT

J gene: TRBJ2-5
V gene: TRBV4-3
D gene: TRBD1
CDR3 length: 15
clone size: .
CDR3 protein: CASSLTGTGEETQYF
CDR3 DNA: TGCGCCAGCAGCCTCACCGGGACAGGCGAAGAGACCCAGTACTTC

J gene: TRBJ2-7
V gene: TRBV27
D gene: .
CDR3 length: 13
clone size: .
CDR3 protein: CASSLGGMYEQYF
CDR3 DNA: TGTGCCAGCAGTTTGGGTGGGATGTACGAGCAGTACTTC

J gene: TRBJ2-7
V gene: TRBV10-2
D gene: .
CDR3 length: 14
clone size: .
CDR3 protein: CASSEGVSSYEQYF
CDR3 DNA: TGCGCCAGCAGTGAGGGTGTCAGTTCCTACGAGCAGTACTTC

J gene: TRBJ1-6
V gene: TRBV6-5
D gene: .
CDR3 length: 14
clone size: .
CDR3 protein: CASRNRDTNSPLHF
CDR3 DNA: TGTGCCAGCAGGAACCGGGACACCAATTCACCCCTCCACTTT

J gene: TRBJ1-1
V gene: TRBV29-1
D gene: .
CDR3 length: 12
clone size: .
CDR3 protein: CSGISGNTEAFF
CDR3 DNA: TGCAGCGGCATAAGTGGGAACACTGAAGCTTTCTTT

J gene: TRBJ2-7
V gene: TRBV5-5
D gene: TRBD1
CDR3 length: 15
clone size: .
CDR3 protein: CASSWGTGGNHEQYF
CDR3 DNA: TGTGCCAGCAGCTGGGGGACAGGGGGCAACCACGAGCAGTACTTC

J gene: TRBJ1-2
V gene: TRBV25-1
D gene: .
CDR3 length: 14
clone size: .
CDR3 protein: CASSEGQQLYGYTF
CDR3 DNA: TGTGCCAGCAGTGAAGGACAGCAGCTCTATGGCTACACCTTC